These 11 T cell receptor beta chains originate from one sample sequenced in a study of beta chain features in type 1 diabetes. Every bit of the isolated RNA underwent reverse transcription, so sequencing read expressed TCRB transcripts. Sequenced by immunoSEQ multiplex PCR; TCRdb stores in-frame clones only, minus some. The sample yields 450,000 to 550,000 clones, about 32% seen once. Sequenced material: naive CD4+ T cells from blood. The receptors originated from a man younger than 35 in good health.

The V gene is TRBV30, the J gene TRBJ1-5; 11 bases line up with TRBD1. Trimming at V came to 1 base and at J to 9 bases, leaving 8 bases not matched to a gene. The V gene's germline CDR1 is GTSNPN and CDR2 SVGIG (reference sequence). This CDR3 is built from 15 residues. CDR3 nucleotide sequence: TGTGCCTGGAGTGCGACCGGGACAGGGGGGAGGCCCCAGCATTTT. It translates to CAWSATGTGGRPQHF.

The chain employs TRBV29-1 and TRBJ2-5; tentatively, D is TRBD1 (5 bases). The CDR3 length is 12 residues. The germline V gene encodes CDR1 SQVTM and CDR2 ANQGSEA. The V end was cut by 7 bases, the J end by 5 bases, with 14 bases between. The CDR3: CSAVYPGETQYF. CDR3 nucleotides: TGCAGCGCCGTATATCCAGGGGAGACCCAGTACTTC.

This chain uses TRBV5-1 with TRBJ1-1; D might be TRBD1 (5 bases). CDR1 and CDR2 from the germline V gene are SGHRS and YFSETQ. The CDR3 runs to 13 residues. The V and J ends lost 0 bases and 3 bases respectively, with 6 bases between them. The CDR3 sequence is CASSLVGDTEAFF. CDR3 bases: TGCGCCAGCAGCTTGGTGGGGGACACTGAAGCTTTCTTT.

This clone came up a few times. The chain carries TRBV7-8 and TRBJ2-5, with TRBD2 matching 11 bases. The CDR3 is made up of 14 amino acids. The germline gives CDR1 SGHVS, CDR2 FQNEAQ. The V and J ends lost 5 bases and 4 bases, in that order; junction bases with no gene match: 3. The DNA of the CDR3 is TGTGCCAGCAGCAAGGGGACTAGCGGAGAGACCCAGTACTTC. Its protein is CASSKGTSGETQYF.

The rearrangement joins TRBV5-6 to TRBJ2-1, with TRBD1 as a possible D gene (5 bases). Germline V lookup: CDR1 SGHDT, CDR2 YYEEEE. The CDR3 consists of 14 residues. V was clipped by 4 bases and J by 5 bases, with 13 bases between them. The CDR3 DNA sequence: TGTGCCAGCAGCCGGACAAGTTACCACAATGAGCAGTTCTTC. It translates to CASSRTSYHNEQFF.

The genes are TRBV9 and TRBJ2-5, with TRBD2 identical over 7 bases. CDR3 length: 14 amino acids. In germline, CDR1 is SGDLS, CDR2 YYNGEE. J lost 5 bases, V lost 4 bases, and 8 bases had no gene match. The CDR3 sequence is CASSLGTTSETQYF. The CDR3 region has the DNA TGTGCCAGCAGCCTTGGGACTACCTCCGAGACCCAGTACTTC.

There are a few counts of this clone. This rearrangement joins TRBV9 to TRBJ2-1; 9 nucleotides agree with TRBD2. Trimming removed 2 bases from V and 5 bases from J; junction bases left unmatched: 2. The CDR3 covers 14 residues. Germline V gives CDR1 SGDLS, CDR2 YYNGEE. For the CDR3, the DNA is TGTGCCAGCAGCGTTAGCGGGAGCCACAATGAGCAGTTCTTC. As protein: CASSVSGSHNEQFF.

The V and J genes are TRBV15 and TRBJ1-2; tentatively, D is TRBD1 (6 bases). From germline, CDR1 is LNHNV and CDR2 YYDKDF (reference sequence). The CDR3 contains 14 residues. Between the trimmed V and J ends, which lost 1 base and 5 bases, there was a span of 11 bases. CDR3 protein: CATSRVNREYGYTF. CDR3 DNA: TGTGCCACCAGCAGAGTTAACAGGGAGTATGGCTACACCTTC.

This clone was seen a handful of times. The gene calls are TRBV11-1 and TRBJ2-5; 7 bases map to TRBD2. The germline V gene encodes CDR1 SGHAT and CDR2 FQDESV (reference sequence). The CDR3 covers 17 residues. V was clipped by 2 bases and J by 7 bases; unmatched bases: 16. In DNA form, the CDR3 reads TGTGCCAGCAGCTTAATTCGCGGGAGCTGGGGGGAAGTGACCCAGTACTTC. Translated, it gives CASSLIRGSWGEVTQYF. Full variable domain (outside the CDR3, taken from reference TRBV11-1 and TRBJ2-5): EAEVAQSPRYKITEKSQAVAFWCDPISGHATLYWYRQILGQGPELLVQFQDESVVDDSQLPKDRFSAERLKGVDSTLKIQPAELGDSAMYLCASSLIRGSWGEVTQYFGPGTRLLVL.

This rearrangement joins TRBV7-9 to TRBJ1-3, with a tentative D call TRBD1 (5 bases). The CDR3 is 15 amino acids. The germline V and J ends were trimmed by 4 bases and 3 bases, with 13 bases remaining between them. The germline V gene encodes CDR1 SEHNR and CDR2 FQNEAQ (reference sequence). The CDR3 is CASSSTGVIGNTIYF. The CDR3 DNA reads as TGTGCCAGCAGCTCCACGGGGGTAATTGGAAACACCATATATTTT.

The chain has TRBV4-2 and TRBJ2-1; D might be TRBD2 (7 bases). With 1 base removed from V and 14 bases from J, the gap between germline ends came to 18 bases. CDR1 and CDR2 (germline): LGHNA, YNFKEQ. This CDR3 has 14 amino acids. CDR3 sequence (DNA): TGTGCCAGCAGCCAAGCCAGGGGCGCGACTAGCAAGTTCTTC. Translation gives CASSQARGATSKFF.